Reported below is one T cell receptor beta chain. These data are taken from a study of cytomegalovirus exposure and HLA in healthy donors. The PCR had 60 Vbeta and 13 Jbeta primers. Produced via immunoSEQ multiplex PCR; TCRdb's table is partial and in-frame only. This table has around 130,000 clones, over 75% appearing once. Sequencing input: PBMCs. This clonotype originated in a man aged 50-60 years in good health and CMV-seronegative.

CDR3 sequence reads: CASSQRGFREGYVTEAFF. The CDR3 DNA is TGTGCCAGCAGCCAAAGGGGGTTCCGCGAGGGGTATGTCACTGAAGCTTTCTTT. This chain uses TRBV4-2 with TRBJ1-1, with D maybe TRBD1 (6 bases). Germline V gene lookup returns CDR1 LGHNA and CDR2 YNFKEQ. V shed 2 bases and J shed 4 bases, with 23 bases lying between them. The CDR3 loop spans 18 amino acids.